This T cell receptor (beta chain) was captured by sequencing in a study of OX40 agonist ivuxolimab in advanced cancers. TCRdb's table, derived via immunoSEQ multiplex PCR, lists solely in-frame clones and lacks some. The data contain about 23,000 clones, around 79% of them singletons. J was trimmed by 2 bases and V by 8 bases; bases with no gene match: 5. Germline V gene sequence: CDR1 GTSNPN, CDR2 SVGIG (reference sequence). This CDR3 spans 14 amino acids. The receptor was derived from an adult with an advanced solid tumor such as melanoma, head and neck, liver or kidney cancer. The rearrangement links TRBV30 to TRBJ2-1; 11 bases line up with TRBD2. This specimen was CD4+ or CD8+ T cells sorted from blood, taken in a trial of the OX40 agonist ivuxolimab. DNA of the CDR3: TGTGCCGGGCAGACTAGCGGGACCTACAATGAGCAGTTCTTC. It yields the protein CAGQTSGTYNEQFF.